This TCR beta chain stems from a study of CD8 T cells in ankylosing spondylitis. Study results and limitations: Clones linked to disease were reported to show significant enrichment in matched ankylosing spondylitis synovial fluid. Blood of patients with ankylosing spondylitis appeared to be characterized by a TCR beta motif of seven or eight highly homologous variants.

This clonotype was seen repeatedly, ten times or more. The antigen is unknown. TCRdb itself ran the 5' RACE reads through MiXCR, one entry per CDR3 protein. Of 100,000 or so distinct CDR3 sequences in the sample, about 8.3% were seen once. The CDR3 covers 14 residues. Trimming took 5 bases from V and 4 from J; bases not matched to a gene: 6. Germline assignment: CDR1 MNHEY and CDR2 SMNVEV (reference sequence). This sequence joins TRBV27 and TRBJ2-7; 9 bases are a match to TRBD2. The clonotype comes from a male donor with ankylosing spondylitis. Sequencing was carried out using blood, either unsorted or a sorted T cell fraction (not recorded which). In nucleotides, the CDR3 is TGTGCCAGCAGTGGAATAGCGGGAGTGTACGAGCAGTACTTC. This sequence encodes CASSGIAGVYEQYF.